What follows are 12 T cell receptor beta chains derived from one specimen sequenced in a study of T cell changes during pregnancy in multiple sclerosis. Method: immunoSEQ multiplex PCR; TCRdb's copy keeps in-frame clones and lacks some. The table has 85,000 to 120,000 clones, less than 95% seen once. The sample here was peripheral blood, taken before pregnancy. The receptors stem from a female donor with multiple sclerosis, enrolled in a pregnancy study.

The V call is TRBV4-2, the J call TRBJ2-2; D is perhaps TRBD2 (6 bases). Germline V gene data show CDR1 as LGHNA and CDR2 as YNFKEQ. The CDR3 runs to 16 residues. The V and J ends lost 6 bases and 2 bases respectively, with 16 bases between them. This chain's CDR3 is CASREGSGTNTGELFF. In nucleotides, the CDR3 is TGTGCCAGCAGGGAGGGTAGTGGGACTAACACCGGGGAGCTGTTTTTT.

The rearrangement uses TRBV18 and TRBJ1-2; D may be TRBD1 (5 bases). CDR1 and CDR2 from the germline V gene are KGHSH and LQKENI. The CDR3 consists of 16 residues. Trimming shortened V by 5 bases and J by 0 bases, and 16 bases separated the two germline ends. The CDR3 loop reads CASSAGDRFSNYGYTF. In DNA, the CDR3 is TGTGCCAGCTCAGCAGGAGACAGATTTTCTAACTATGGCTACACCTTC.

V and J are TRBV9 and TRBJ2-3; unclear D gene. Trimming took 1 base from V and 0 from J, leaving 6 bases between them. The germline V gene encodes CDR1 SGDLS and CDR2 YYNGEE. The CDR3 length is 14 residues. DNA of the CDR3: TGTGCCAGCAGCGTACTTACTAGCACAGATACGCAGTATTTT. As protein: CASSVLTSTDTQYF.

The genes are TRBV19 and TRBJ2-5; TRBD1 matches 8 bases. The CDR3 runs 13 residues. Trimming removed 7 bases from V and 4 bases from J; junction bases left unmatched: 5. Germline V gene lookup returns CDR1 LNHDA and CDR2 SQIVND (reference sequence). In DNA, the CDR3 is TGTGCCAGTACCCGGACAGGGCGAGAGACCCAGTACTTC. Translated: CASTRTGRETQYF.

This rearrangement joins TRBV5-1 to TRBJ1-1; D may be TRBD1 (5 bases). This CDR3 spans 15 amino acids. The germline V gene has CDR1 SGHRS and CDR2 YFSETQ. Trimming pared 4 bases from V and 0 bases from J, leaving 13 bases between. CDR3 region: CASSPTRQLNTEAFF. The CDR3 DNA sequence: TGCGCCAGCAGCCCCACCCGACAGTTGAACACTGAAGCTTTCTTT.

This clone appeared a few times. V and J are TRBV9 and TRBJ1-6; D is unresolved. The V gene's germline CDR1 is SGDLS and CDR2 YYNGEE. Trimming stripped 3 bases from V and 8 bases from J, with 21 bases between. This CDR3 spans 17 amino acids. The CDR3 reads CASSDPKKARRDSPLHF. CDR3 nucleotides: TGTGCCAGCAGCGACCCTAAAAAGGCCCGGAGGGATTCACCCCTCCACTTT.

The rearrangement uses TRBV7-9 and TRBJ2-7; TRBD1 matches 7 bases. The junction had 4 bases not matched to a gene; V was cut back by 5 bases and J by 6 bases. The CDR3 spans 12 residues. From germline, CDR1 is SEHNR and CDR2 FQNEAQ (reference sequence). As DNA, the CDR3 is TGTGCCAGCAGCCTCAACAGGGGCGAGCAGTACTTC. Translation: CASSLNRGEQYF.

The CDR3 nucleotides are TGTGCCAGCAGTGAACTAGCGGGAAACACCGGGGAGCTGTTTTTT. This sequence encodes CASSELAGNTGELFF. V usage is TRBV6-4 and J usage is TRBJ2-2; TRBD2 agrees at 10 bases. CDR3 length: 15 residues. Germline lookup yields CDR1 MRHNA and CDR2 SNTAGT. With 3 bases clipped from V and 2 bases from J, the junction kept 0 bases outside the gene matches.

The rearrangement uses TRBV7-9 and TRBJ2-7, with 7 bases lining up with TRBD1. The CDR3 consists of 18 residues. The ends lost 4 bases at V and 0 bases at J; junction bases unmatched: 15. Germline CDR1 is SEHNR and CDR2 is FQNEAQ (reference sequence). The CDR3 here is CASSSDKLQGDRSYEQYF. The CDR3 DNA is TGTGCCAGCAGCTCAGACAAACTGCAGGGGGACCGCTCCTACGAGCAGTACTTC.

The chain uses TRBV7-6 and TRBJ2-1; D is unresolved. The germline CDR1 and CDR2 sequences are SGHVS and FNYEAQ. The ends were cut back, 1 base at V and 6 bases at J, with 7 bases in the middle. This CDR3 has 13 amino acids. The CDR3 region has the DNA TGTGCCAGCAGCTTAGGACTCCTCAATGAGCAGTTCTTC. Translated, it gives CASSLGLLNEQFF.

The chain is built from TRBV10-3 and TRBJ2-1; 8 bases map to TRBD2. This CDR3 is built from 14 residues. V dropped 7 bases and J dropped 4; count of bases not matched to a gene: 6. CDR1 and CDR2 (germline): ENHRY, SYGVKD. CDR3 nucleotide sequence: TGTGCCATCATAGGCGGGGGGCAATACAATGAGCAGTTCTTC. Protein: CAIIGGGQYNEQFF.

The chain couples TRBV25-1 to TRBJ1-2; D is perhaps TRBD1 (5 bases). Germline CDR1 reads MGHDK; CDR2 reads SYGVNS. Deletions cut 0 bases from V and 4 bases from J, with 9 bases between. CDR3 length: 14 residues. Here the CDR3 reads CASSEYGGVYGYTF. CDR3 in DNA: TGTGCCAGCAGTGAATATGGAGGGGTCTATGGCTACACCTTC.